This T cell receptor beta chain derives from a study of control samples from healthy donors and cancer patients. This CDR3 region has 13 residues. Per the germline V gene, CDR1 is LNHDA and CDR2 is SQIVND (reference sequence). V was trimmed by 6 bases and J by 2 bases, leaving 9 bases between them. Produced via immunoSEQ multiplex PCR; TCRdb's table is partial and in-frame only. The sample has 150,000 to 180,000 clones; about 94% are singletons. Sequencing was performed on blood. The clonotype comes from a man between 35 and 55 years old in good health. This chain links TRBV19 with TRBJ2-3; D remains ambiguous. The CDR3 bases are TGTGCCAGTAGGGAGTCCAACACAGATACGCAGTATTTT. Translated, it gives CASRESNTDTQYF.